This T cell receptor (beta chain) was obtained from a study of technical replicates of blood from a few donors. With 6 bases removed from V and 0 bases from J, the gap between germline ends came to 11 bases. The CDR3 consists of 14 residues. Looked up from germline, CDR1 is MGHRA and CDR2 is YSYEKL. Sequenced by immunoSEQ multiplex PCR; TCRdb stores in-frame clones only, minus some. This repertoire shows 60,000 to 90,000 clones, approximately 96% found once; its top ten account for over 0.2%. Input material: T cells isolated from PBMCs. The chain couples TRBV4-1 to TRBJ1-1, with unresolved D. This sequence originates from a human donor in good health. This CDR3 reads CASSGPLLNTEAFF. The CDR3, as DNA: TGCGCCAGCAGTGGTCCTCTATTGAACACTGAAGCTTTCTTT.